This T cell receptor beta chain was captured by sequencing in a study of cytomegalovirus exposure and HLA in healthy donors. This clone was observed a single time. Its antigen is as yet unknown. Study-level results: Reportedly, fewer N-insertions than the approximately 700-donor mean appeared in an Asian-associated ancestry cluster in a later analysis. The study had only CMV serostatus as immune exposure information. A later analysis showed TCR association rates differing by HLA locus, peaking at DRB1 and lowest at HLA-C.

Primers for the PCR totalled 60 Vbeta and 13 Jbeta. In the authors' methods: Unique TCR beta chains totaled some 81 million in a later count, with approximately 11 million of them shared. TCRdb's table, derived via immunoSEQ multiplex PCR, lists solely in-frame clones and lacks some. The V and J calls and clone size are taken from that table; D and trimming were inferred from the DNA. The top ten clones hold approximately 1.5% of a sample with 160,000 or so clones, 70% to 85% of them seen once. The CDR3 contains 16 residues. The V end was cut by 4 bases, the J end by 1 base, with 17 bases between. From germline, CDR1 is SNHLY and CDR2 FYNNEI.

The specimen was PBMCs. The chain combines TRBV2 with TRBJ2-7, with a weak D call TRBD2 (5 bases). This clonotype was sampled from a male donor in good health and CMV-seronegative. CDR3 nucleotide sequence: TGTGCCAGCAGTGGGTCGGGGAATTGGCAGTCCTACGAGCAGTACTTC. This sequence encodes CASSGSGNWQSYEQYF.